These 20 T cell receptor beta chains were sequenced from one sample in a study of T cell responses to AZD1222 COVID-19 vaccine. Sequenced by immunoSEQ multiplex PCR; TCRdb stores in-frame clones only, minus some. Of fewer than 50,000 clones listed, 80% are singletons. The source was peripheral blood, collected on day 0 of AZD1222 vaccination. The receptors originated from an adult in good health.

J is TRBJ1-2 and V is TRBV7-9, with a tentative D call TRBD1 (5 bases). The germline V and J ends were trimmed by 5 bases and 7 bases, with 17 bases remaining between them. The length of the CDR3 is 14 residues. CDR1 is SEHNR and CDR2 is FQNEAQ in the germline V gene (reference sequence). DNA of the CDR3: TGTGCCAGCAGCCGGGAGGAGGGGACGGGTGGCTACACCTTC. As protein: CASSREEGTGGYTF. Complete variable domain (other parts from reference TRBV7-9 and TRBJ1-2): DTGVSQNPRHKITKRGQNVTFRCDPISEHNRLYWYRQTLGQGPEFLTYFQNEAQLEKSRLLSDRFSAERPKGSFSTLEIQRTEQGDSAMYLCASSREEGTGGYTFGSGTRLTVV.

CDR3 coding DNA: TGCGCCAGCGCCGCGACAGGGGACTATGGCTACACCTTC. This codes for CASAATGDYGYTF. The chain recombines TRBV10-1 with TRBJ1-2, with TRBD1 matching 8 bases. The CDR3 has 13 amino acids. The V gene end was trimmed by 8 bases and the J gene end by 3 bases; junction bases not matched to a gene: 5. CDR1 WNHNN and CDR2 SYGVQD come from the germline V gene (reference sequence).

The CDR3 reads CASSPAQAGNTIYF. The CDR3 nucleotides read TGTGCCAGCTCACCGGCACAGGCTGGAAACACCATATATTTT. V gene TRBV18 combines with J gene TRBJ1-3; a weak D match, TRBD1 (5 bases). Per germline, CDR1 KGHSH and CDR2 LQKENI. The CDR3 runs to 14 residues. Trimming removed 3 bases from V and 2 bases from J, with 8 bases in between.

The rearrangement joins TRBV7-2 to TRBJ2-3, with 11 positions matching TRBD1. V shed 3 bases and J 6 bases; nucleotides not matched to a gene: 5. Germline lookup yields CDR1 SGHTA and CDR2 FQGNSA. The CDR3 length is 15 residues. Here the CDR3 reads CASSFTGQGADTQYF. CDR3 in DNA: TGTGCCAGCAGCTTTACAGGACAGGGGGCGGATACGCAGTATTTT.

The V gene is TRBV6-2 or TRBV6-3, the J gene TRBJ1-5; perhaps TRBD1 as D (5 bases). This CDR3 region has 15 residues. The V and J ends lost 4 bases and 1 base respectively, with 11 bases between them. The germline V gene has CDR1 MNHEY and CDR2 SVGEGT. The CDR3 DNA sequence: TGTGCCAGCAGTTTCGAGCAGGGAAGCAATCAGCCCCAGCATTTT. Translation: CASSFEQGSNQPQHF.

The chain employs TRBV28 and TRBJ1-5; unclear D gene. The CDR3 loop spans 15 amino acids. V was shortened by 3 bases and J by 1 base, with 10 bases between the two germline ends. Germline lookup yields CDR1 MDHEN and CDR2 SYDVKM. The chain's CDR3 is CASSFSQWSNQPQHF. As DNA, the CDR3 is TGTGCCAGCAGTTTTTCCCAATGGAGCAATCAGCCCCAGCATTTT.

The rearrangement links TRBV7-2 to TRBJ1-2, with D possibly matching TRBD1 (5 bases). Trimming shortened V by 3 bases and J by 4 bases, and 15 bases separated the two germline ends. CDR3 size: 15 residues. The germline V gene encodes CDR1 SGHTA and CDR2 FQGNSA. CDR3 coding DNA: TGTGCCAGCAGCTTTTCAGGGCGAGATAGCTATGGCTACACCTTC. Encoded protein: CASSFSGRDSYGYTF.

The chain is built from TRBV5-4 and TRBJ1-2, with D possibly being TRBD1 (5 bases). The CDR3 consists of 14 residues. Trimming removed 2 bases at V and 2 bases at J, with 10 bases between. Germline CDR1 reads SGHNT; CDR2 reads YYREEE (reference sequence). The chain's CDR3 is CASSLRQGNYGYTF. CDR3 nucleotides: TGTGCCAGCAGCTTACGCCAGGGCAACTATGGCTACACCTTC.

V gene TRBV5-6 combines with J gene TRBJ1-1, with 7 bases matching TRBD1. The germline V gene has CDR1 SGHDT and CDR2 YYEEEE. The length of the CDR3 is 13 residues. The trim removed 5 bases at V and 7 bases at J, leaving 8 bases unmatched. The CDR3 coding sequence is TGTGCCAGCAGGCCCACAGGGGTCGGTGAAGCTTTCTTT. Protein product: CASRPTGVGEAFF.

The V gene is TRBV5-1, the J gene TRBJ2-3, with D possibly being TRBD2 (6 bases). This CDR3 spans 14 amino acids. V lost 3 bases, J lost 4 bases, and 12 bases lay in between. Germline loops: CDR1 SGHRS, CDR2 YFSETQ. The CDR3 nucleotides are TGCGCCAGCAGCTCCCTCCCGGGGGCAGATACGCAGTATTTT. Translating it yields CASSSLPGADTQYF.

J is TRBJ2-2 and V is TRBV5-4; TRBD2 matches at 11 bases. The J segment lost 4 bases and the V segment lost 0 bases, leaving 2 bases of the junction unmatched. Germline CDR1 SGHNT, CDR2 YYREEE (reference sequence). This CDR3 spans 16 amino acids. The CDR3, as DNA: TGTGCCAGCAGCTTGGGGCTAGCGGGGGGCACCGGGGAGCTGTTTTTT. Its translation: CASSLGLAGGTGELFF.

The rearrangement uses TRBV11-1 and TRBJ1-6, with D unresolved. This CDR3 is 14 amino acids long. Per the germline V gene, CDR1 is SGHAT and CDR2 is FQDESV (reference sequence). Trimming pared 8 bases from V and 0 bases from J, leaving 8 bases between. CDR3 coding DNA: TGTGCCAGCTCAAGGAGCTCCTATAATTCACCCCTCCACTTT. It yields the protein CASSRSSYNSPLHF.

This clone was counted once. This chain joins TRBV28 and TRBJ1-2; 7 bases are a match to TRBD1. Germline-derived CDR1 and CDR2 are MDHEN and SYDVKM. V dropped 5 bases and J dropped 2; count of bases not matched to a gene: 5. The CDR3 contains 14 residues. Here the CDR3 DNA reads TGTGCCAGCAGTCTTGGACAGGCAAACTATGGCTACACCTTC. The encoded protein is CASSLGQANYGYTF.

V gene TRBV6-5 combines with J gene TRBJ1-4, with TRBD1 matching 10 bases. Germline assignment: CDR1 MNHEY and CDR2 SVGAGI. V shed 4 bases, J shed 5 bases, and the junction held 1 base outside the gene matches. The CDR3 has 14 amino acids. The CDR3 DNA sequence: TGTGCCAGCAGTTCGGGACAGGGGAATGAAAAACTGTTTTTT. It yields the protein CASSSGQGNEKLFF.

The chain joins TRBV7-8 to TRBJ2-1, with D hard to call. Trimming took 5 bases from V and 8 from J, leaving 16 bases between them. Germline CDR1 is SGHVS and CDR2 is FQNEAQ. The CDR3 is 14 amino acids. The CDR3 nucleotides read TGTGCCAGCAGCAACCGAGAAGGTAGCCATGAGCAGTTCTTC. It codes for CASSNREGSHEQFF.

The J gene is TRBJ2-7, the V gene TRBV27; D possibly matches TRBD1 or TRBD2 (5 bases each). CDR3 length equals 17 residues. The V end lost 0 bases, the J end lost 5 bases, and 20 bases lay between the germline ends. Germline loops: CDR1 MNHEY, CDR2 SMNVEV (reference sequence). CDR3 DNA: TGTGCCAGCAGTTTATCCGGGCCAGGGACCTCCGGGAACGAGCAGTACTTC. Residues: CASSLSGPGTSGNEQYF.

This clone was counted once. The chain couples TRBV7-3 to TRBJ2-2; either TRBD1 or TRBD2 may supply D (5 bases each). Germline V gene data show CDR1 as SGHTA and CDR2 as FQGTGA. The CDR3 is made up of 15 amino acids. Trimming stripped 2 bases from V and 1 base from J, with 8 bases between. In DNA form, the CDR3 reads TGTGCCAGCAGCTTAGGGGGTTGGAACACCGGGGAGCTGTTTTTT. Its protein is CASSLGGWNTGELFF.

This clone was observed a single time. This chain joins TRBV3-1 (or the pseudogene TRBV3-2) and TRBJ2-6; either TRBD1 or TRBD2 may fit D (5 bases each). Germline V gene lookup returns CDR1 LGHDT and CDR2 YNNKEL (reference sequence). V lost 4 bases and J 7 bases, leaving 17 bases between the germline ends. CDR3 length: 16 residues. For the CDR3, the DNA is TGTGCCAGCAGCCTAAGCGGCAGGGAAGTCGCCAACGTCCTGACTTTC. Residues: CASSLSGREVANVLTF.

The chain is built from TRBV28 and TRBJ1-2, with D unresolved. Germline-derived CDR1 and CDR2 are MDHEN and SYDVKM. The CDR3 totals 14 residues. V lost 2 bases and J lost 6, with 13 bases in between. The CDR3 DNA reads as TGTGCCAGCAGTTTAAGTCGTCAGGCCCATGGCTACACCTTC. Amino acid sequence: CASSLSRQAHGYTF.

The gene calls are TRBV19 and TRBJ2-4; 7 positions match TRBD1. This CDR3 spans 12 amino acids. With V trimmed by 8 bases and J by 3 bases, 1 base remained unmatched. Germline V gene lookup returns CDR1 LNHDA and CDR2 SQIVND (reference sequence). CDR3 DNA sequence: TGTGCCAGTTGGGACAGCAAAAACATTCAGTACTTC. Its protein is CASWDSKNIQYF. The entire variable domain, with the rest obtained from reference TRBV19 and TRBJ2-4, is as follows: DGGITQSPKYLFRKEGQNVTLSCEQNLNHDAMYWYRQDPGQGLRLIYYSQIVNDFQKGDIAEGYSVSREKKESFPLTVTSAQKNPTAFYLCASWDSKNIQYFGAGTRLSVL.